This T cell receptor (beta chain) was captured in a study of T cell responses to AZD1222 COVID-19 vaccine. The assay was immunoSEQ multiplex PCR, and TCRdb's table has in-frame clones only and misses some. The table lists more than 110,000 clones, around 90% of them singletons. As to this clone: The antigen is undetermined.

Study observations and caveats: Most donors were white British and more were female, and clonal diversity was possibly underestimated.

From germline, CDR1 is LNHDA and CDR2 SQIVND (reference sequence). Trimming removed 3 bases from V and 1 base from J, with 1 base in between. The CDR3 covers 12 residues. The receptor's source is an adult who received the AZD1222 COVID-19 vaccine. The sample consisted of peripheral blood, taken 28 days after the second AZD1222 dose. The chain links TRBV19 to TRBJ1-5; D unresolved. The CDR3 DNA reads as TGTGCCAGTAGTATCAGCAATCAGCCCCAGCATTTT. This translates into CASSISNQPQHF.